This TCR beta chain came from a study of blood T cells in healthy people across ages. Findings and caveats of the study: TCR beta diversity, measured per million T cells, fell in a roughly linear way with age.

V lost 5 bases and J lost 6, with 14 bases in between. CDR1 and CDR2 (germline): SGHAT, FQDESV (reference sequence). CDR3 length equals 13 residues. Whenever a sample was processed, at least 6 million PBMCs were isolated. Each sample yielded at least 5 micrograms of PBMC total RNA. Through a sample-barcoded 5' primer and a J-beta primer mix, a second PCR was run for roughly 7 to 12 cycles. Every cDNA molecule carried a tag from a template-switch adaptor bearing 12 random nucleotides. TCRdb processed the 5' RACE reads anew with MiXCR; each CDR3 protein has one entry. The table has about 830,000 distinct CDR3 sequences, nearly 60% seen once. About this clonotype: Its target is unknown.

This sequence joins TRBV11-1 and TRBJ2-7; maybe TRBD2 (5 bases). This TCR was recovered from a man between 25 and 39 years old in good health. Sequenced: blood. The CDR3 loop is CASSIFGEGEQYF. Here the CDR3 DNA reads TGTGCCAGCAGCATCTTTGGTGAGGGCGAGCAGTACTTC. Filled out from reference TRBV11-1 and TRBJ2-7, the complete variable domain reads EAEVAQSPRYKITEKSQAVAFWCDPISGHATLYWYRQILGQGPELLVQFQDESVVDDSQLPKDRFSAERLKGVDSTLKIQPAELGDSAMYLCASSIFGEGEQYFGPGTRLTVT.